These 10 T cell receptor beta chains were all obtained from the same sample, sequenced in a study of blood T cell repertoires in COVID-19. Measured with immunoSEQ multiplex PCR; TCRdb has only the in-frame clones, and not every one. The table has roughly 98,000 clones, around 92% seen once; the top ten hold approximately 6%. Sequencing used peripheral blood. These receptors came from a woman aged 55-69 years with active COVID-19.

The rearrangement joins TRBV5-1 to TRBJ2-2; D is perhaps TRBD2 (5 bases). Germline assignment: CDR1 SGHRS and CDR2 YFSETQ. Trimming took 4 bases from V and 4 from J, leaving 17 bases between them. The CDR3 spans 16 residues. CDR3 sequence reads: CASSTTSLVSTGELFF. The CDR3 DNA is TGCGCCAGCAGCACCACTTCACTAGTAAGCACCGGGGAGCTGTTTTTT.

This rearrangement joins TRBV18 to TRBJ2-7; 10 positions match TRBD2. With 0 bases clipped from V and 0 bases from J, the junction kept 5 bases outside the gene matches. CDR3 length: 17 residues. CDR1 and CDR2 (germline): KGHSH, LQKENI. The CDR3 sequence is CASSPPSGGPSSYEQYF. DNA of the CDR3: TGTGCCAGCTCACCACCTAGCGGGGGGCCCAGCTCCTACGAGCAGTACTTC.

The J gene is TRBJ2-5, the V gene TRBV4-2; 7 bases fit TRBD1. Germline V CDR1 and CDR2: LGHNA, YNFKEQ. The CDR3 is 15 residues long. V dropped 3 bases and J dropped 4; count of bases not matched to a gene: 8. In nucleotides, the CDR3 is TGTGCCAGCAGCCATGGTACAGGGGATCGAGAGACCCAGTACTTC. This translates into CASSHGTGDRETQYF.

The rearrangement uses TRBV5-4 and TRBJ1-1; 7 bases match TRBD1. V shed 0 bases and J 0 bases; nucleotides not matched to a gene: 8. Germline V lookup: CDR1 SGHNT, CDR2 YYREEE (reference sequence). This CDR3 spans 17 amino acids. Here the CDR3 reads CASSLGQGLSMNTEAFF. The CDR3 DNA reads TGTGCCAGCAGCTTGGGACAGGGCTTGAGCATGAACACTGAAGCTTTCTTT.

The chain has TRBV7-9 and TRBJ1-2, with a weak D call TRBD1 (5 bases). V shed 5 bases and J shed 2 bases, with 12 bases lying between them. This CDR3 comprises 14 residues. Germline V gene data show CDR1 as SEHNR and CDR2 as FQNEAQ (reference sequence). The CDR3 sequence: CASSASGGNYGYTF. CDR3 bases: TGTGCCAGCAGCGCCTCTGGGGGGAACTATGGCTACACCTTC.

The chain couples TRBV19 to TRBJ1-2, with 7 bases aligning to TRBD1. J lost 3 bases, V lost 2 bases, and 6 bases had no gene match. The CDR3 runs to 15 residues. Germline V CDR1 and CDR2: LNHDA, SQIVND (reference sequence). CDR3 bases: TGTGCCAGTAGTATACTCGGGACAGTAGACTATGGCTACACCTTC. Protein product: CASSILGTVDYGYTF.

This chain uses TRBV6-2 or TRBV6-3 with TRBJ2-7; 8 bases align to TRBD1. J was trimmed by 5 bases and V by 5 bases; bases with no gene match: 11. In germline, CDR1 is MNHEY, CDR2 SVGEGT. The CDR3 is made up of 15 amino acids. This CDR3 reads CASSRQGAREDEQYF. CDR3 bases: TGTGCCAGCAGTCGCCAGGGGGCCAGGGAGGACGAGCAGTACTTC.

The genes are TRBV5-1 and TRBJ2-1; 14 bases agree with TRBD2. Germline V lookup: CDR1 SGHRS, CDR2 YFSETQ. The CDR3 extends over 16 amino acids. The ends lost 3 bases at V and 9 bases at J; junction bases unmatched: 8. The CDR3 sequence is CASSSSVGTSGSEQFF. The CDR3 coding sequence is TGCGCCAGCAGCTCGAGCGTAGGGACTAGCGGGAGTGAGCAGTTCTTC.

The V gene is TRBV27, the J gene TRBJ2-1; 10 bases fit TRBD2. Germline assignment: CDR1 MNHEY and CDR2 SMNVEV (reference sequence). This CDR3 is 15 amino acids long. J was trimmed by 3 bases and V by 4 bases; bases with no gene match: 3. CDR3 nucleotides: TGTGCCAGCAGTTGGTCTAGCGGGGGCTACAATGAGCAGTTCTTC. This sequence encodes CASSWSSGGYNEQFF.

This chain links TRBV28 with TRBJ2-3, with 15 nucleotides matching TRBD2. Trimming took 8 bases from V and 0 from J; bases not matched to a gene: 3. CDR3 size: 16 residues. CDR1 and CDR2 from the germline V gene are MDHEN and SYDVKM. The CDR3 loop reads CASRTSGGASTDTQYF. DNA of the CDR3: TGTGCCAGCCGGACTAGCGGGGGGGCTAGCACAGATACGCAGTATTTT.